One sample yielded the 23 T cell receptor beta chains listed below, sequenced in a study of OX40 agonist ivuxolimab in advanced cancers. Produced via immunoSEQ multiplex PCR; TCRdb's table is partial and in-frame only. Counted here are roughly 76,000 clones, 80% to 95% occurring once; the ten biggest clones make up 6% to 8%. The sample here was CD4+ or CD8+ T cells sorted from blood, taken in a trial of the OX40 agonist ivuxolimab. Receptor source: an adult with an advanced solid tumor such as melanoma, head and neck, liver or kidney cancer.

The chain employs TRBV9 and TRBJ2-3; weak D call: TRBD1 (5 bases). The V end lost 4 bases, the J end lost 2 bases, and 11 bases lay between the germline ends. The CDR3 is 14 amino acids. Germline CDR1 reads SGDLS; CDR2 reads YYNGEE. DNA for the CDR3: TGTGCCAGCAGCCCCTGGGGCATCACAGATACGCAGTATTTT. This translates into CASSPWGITDTQYF.

The V call is TRBV5-6, the J call TRBJ1-1; D not certain. Trimming shortened V by 4 bases and J by 5 bases, and 15 bases separated the two germline ends. The germline V gene encodes CDR1 SGHDT and CDR2 YYEEEE. CDR3 length equals 14 residues. The CDR3 region is CASSQWGAGTEAFF. Written as DNA, the CDR3 is TGTGCCAGCAGCCAATGGGGAGCAGGAACTGAAGCTTTCTTT. Looking up the rest from reference TRBV5-6 and TRBJ1-1 gives the full variable domain: DAGVTQSPTHLIKTRGQQVTLRCSPKSGHDTVSWYQQALGQGPQFIFQYYEEEERQRGNFPDRFSGHQFPNYSSELNVNALLLGDSALYLCASSQWGAGTEAFFGQGTRLTVV.

V and J are TRBV6-1 and TRBJ1-2; TRBD1 aligns across 9 bases. CDR3 size: 15 residues. The germline gives CDR1 MNHNS, CDR2 SASEGT. V was pared by 3 bases and J by 4 bases, with 6 bases of the junction left unmatched. In nucleotides, the CDR3 is TGTGCCAGCAGTGAGTCCACAGGGGGCCTCTATGGCTACACCTTC. Its translation: CASSESTGGLYGYTF.

The chain links TRBV2 to TRBJ2-2; weak D call: TRBD2 (6 bases). Germline CDR1 reads SNHLY; CDR2 reads FYNNEI. V was pared by 8 bases and J by 2 bases, with 12 bases between. The CDR3 runs to 14 residues. Written as DNA, the CDR3 is TGTGCCAGCGAACCCGGGACTAACACCGGGGAGCTGTTTTTT. Residues: CASEPGTNTGELFF.

V is TRBV15 and J is TRBJ2-1; 12 positions match TRBD2. In germline, CDR1 is LNHNV, CDR2 YYDKDF (reference sequence). The CDR3 runs 16 residues. J lost 7 bases, V lost 0 bases, and 4 bases had no gene match. The CDR3 region is CATSRDLAGGLNEQFF. The CDR3 nucleotides are TGTGCCACCAGCAGAGATCTAGCGGGGGGGCTAAATGAGCAGTTCTTC.

This clone was found once. The genes are TRBV11-3 and TRBJ1-6, with no clear D. V was cut by 1 base and J by 7 bases, with 5 bases left in between. The CDR3 totals 13 residues. Germline V gene sequence: CDR1 SGHNT, CDR2 YENEEA. The CDR3 loop is CASSLAGNSPLHF. The CDR3 coding sequence is TGTGCCAGCAGCTTAGCGGGAAATTCACCCCTCCACTTT.

This CDR3 is CASSLSGGNEQFF. The CDR3 DNA reads TGTGCCAGCAGCTTATCAGGGGGCAATGAGCAGTTCTTC. The chain uses TRBV5-5 and TRBJ2-1, with TRBD1 matching 7 bases. The CDR3 has 13 residues. Unmatched junction bases numbered 2, after V lost 2 bases and J lost 6 bases. Germline CDR1 reads SGHKS; CDR2 reads YYEKEE (reference sequence).

The chain joins TRBV19 to TRBJ2-2; TRBD1 matches 8 bases. The V and J ends lost 6 bases and 6 bases, in that order; junction bases with no gene match: 3. Germline V lookup: CDR1 LNHDA, CDR2 SQIVND (reference sequence). This CDR3 has 13 residues. CDR3 nucleotide sequence: TGTGCCAGTAGCCTACAGGGGGCCGGGGAGCTGTTTTTT. Encoded protein: CASSLQGAGELFF.

The genes are TRBV5-4 and TRBJ2-1, with 9 bases lining up with TRBD1. After removal of 3 bases from V and 5 bases from J, the junction contained 6 bases not matched to a gene. The CDR3 length is 15 residues. Germline CDR1 reads SGHNT; CDR2 reads YYREEE (reference sequence). The CDR3: CASSWYRGLDNEQFF. DNA of the CDR3: TGTGCCAGCAGCTGGTACAGGGGGCTAGACAATGAGCAGTTCTTC.

The CDR3: CASSLWGNTEAFF. In nucleotides, the CDR3 is TGTGCCAGCAGCTTGTGGGGTAACACTGAAGCTTTCTTT. V and J are TRBV5-5 and TRBJ1-1; D unclear. CDR3 length equals 13 residues. The V and J ends lost 1 base and 2 bases respectively, with 6 bases between them. CDR1 is SGHKS, CDR2 YYEKEE, per germline (reference sequence).

The genes are TRBV27 and TRBJ2-5; possibly TRBD1 or TRBD2 for D (6 bases each). V lost 3 bases to trimming and J lost 1 base, with 15 bases between them. The length of the CDR3 is 16 residues. CDR1 is MNHEY and CDR2 is SMNVEV in the germline V gene (reference sequence). The CDR3 bases are TGTGCCAGCAGTTTGGTCCCGTGGGGGGCCCAAGAGACCCAGTACTTC. Its protein is CASSLVPWGAQETQYF.

The rearrangement joins TRBV25-1 to TRBJ1-4; 7 nucleotides agree with TRBD1. Trimming took 2 bases from V and 1 from J; bases not matched to a gene: 7. The CDR3 consists of 17 residues. Germline V gene lookup returns CDR1 MGHDK and CDR2 SYGVNS. The CDR3 loop reads CASSEGYRGVTNEKLFF. Here the CDR3 DNA reads TGTGCCAGCAGTGAAGGATACAGGGGTGTAACTAATGAAAAACTGTTTTTT.

The rearrangement links TRBV14 to TRBJ1-2; possibly TRBD1 for D (6 bases). From germline, CDR1 is SGHDN and CDR2 FVKESK. The CDR3 is made up of 15 amino acids. Trimming removed 2 bases from V and 7 bases from J, with 17 bases in between. CDR3 protein: CASSQTGGGQSGYTF. Written as DNA, the CDR3 is TGTGCCAGCAGCCAAACTGGCGGGGGGCAGAGTGGCTACACCTTC.

The chain uses TRBV7-2 and TRBJ2-5; the D gene is possibly TRBD2 (5 bases). The DNA end favors TRBJ2-7, so the J call may be wrong. CDR3 length: 16 amino acids. The germline gives CDR1 SGHTA, CDR2 FQGNSA. CDR3 protein: CASSLKERWINYEQYF. The CDR3 coding sequence is TGTGCCAGCAGCTTGAAAGAGCGGTGGATAAACTACGAGCAGTACTTC.

The V call is TRBV5-6, the J call TRBJ1-4, with D unclear. This CDR3 has 15 amino acids. The germline gives CDR1 SGHDT, CDR2 YYEEEE. The V end lost 0 bases, the J end lost 8 bases, and 14 bases lay between the germline ends. This CDR3 reads CASSLEVGRLEKLFF. DNA for the CDR3: TGTGCCAGCAGCTTGGAGGTCGGGCGCCTCGAAAAACTGTTTTTT.

The chain recombines TRBV7-3 with TRBJ2-1, with TRBD2 matching 10 bases. J was trimmed by 6 bases and V by 5 bases; bases with no gene match: 10. Germline assignment: CDR1 SGHTA and CDR2 FQGTGA. CDR3 length: 16 amino acids. DNA for the CDR3: TGTGCCAGCAGCCCAACCGTAGGACTAGCGGCCAATGAGCAGTTCTTC. Its protein product is CASSPTVGLAANEQFF.

V is TRBV11-2 and J is TRBJ2-3; TRBD2 is a possible D gene (5 bases). The V and J ends lost 0 bases and 0 bases respectively, with 10 bases between them. The CDR3 extends over 16 amino acids. Per germline, CDR1 SGHAT and CDR2 FQNNGV. CDR3 bases: TGTGCCAGCAGCTTAGATGGGAGCACTAGCACAGATACGCAGTATTTT. This encodes CASSLDGSTSTDTQYF.

This chain uses TRBV10-1 with TRBJ2-7; D might be TRBD1 (6 bases). Germline V CDR1 and CDR2: WNHNN, SYGVQD (reference sequence). Between the trimmed V and J ends, which lost 2 bases and 7 bases, there was a span of 15 bases. CDR3 length: 14 residues. The CDR3 DNA reads TGCGCCAGCAGTGAGGTTTTGGGGGCAAGAGAGCAGTACTTC. This sequence encodes CASSEVLGAREQYF.

This clone was seen just once. The chain uses TRBV7-9 and TRBJ2-5, with D unresolved. The CDR3 sequence is 14 residues long. V was clipped by 0 bases and J by 0 bases, with 5 bases between them. Looked up from germline, CDR1 is SEHNR and CDR2 is FQNEAQ (reference sequence). CDR3: CASSLAVNQETQYF. The CDR3 coding sequence is TGTGCCAGCAGCTTAGCGGTCAACCAAGAGACCCAGTACTTC. Full variable domain (outside the CDR3, taken from reference TRBV7-9 and TRBJ2-5): DTGVSQNPRHKITKRGQNVTFRCDPISEHNRLYWYRQTLGQGPEFLTYFQNEAQLEKSRLLSDRFSAERPKGSFSTLEIQRTEQGDSAMYLCASSLAVNQETQYFGPGTRLLVL.

The J gene is TRBJ2-1, the V gene TRBV27; D ambiguous. The CDR3 contains 16 residues. Between the trimmed V and J ends, which lost 2 bases and 7 bases, there was a span of 18 bases. Germline lookup yields CDR1 MNHEY and CDR2 SMNVEV (reference sequence). The CDR3 coding sequence is TGTGCCAGCAGTTTAATCAACCCGGCCATTATGAATGAGCAGTTCTTC. Protein sequence: CASSLINPAIMNEQFF.

The CDR3 nucleotides read TGTGCCAGCAGCTTAGCCCAGGGGCCCGCCCCTCCTTATGGCTACACCTTC. This encodes CASSLAQGPAPPYGYTF. The chain uses TRBV7-9 and TRBJ1-2, with D perhaps TRBD1 (6 bases). This CDR3 has 17 amino acids. Trimming cost V 0 bases and J 5 bases, with 19 bases left between them. Germline-derived CDR1 and CDR2 are SEHNR and FQNEAQ (reference sequence).

The chain has TRBV5-6 and TRBJ1-2; tentative D call: TRBD1 (6 bases). Trimming cost V 4 bases and J 5 bases, with 18 bases left between them. The CDR3 consists of 15 residues. Germline V lookup: CDR1 SGHDT, CDR2 YYEEEE. The CDR3 region has the DNA TGTGCCAGCAGCCCGAAGACATGGACAGAGTATGGCTACACCTTC. Protein product: CASSPKTWTEYGYTF.

In its sample, this clone was seen once. V and J are TRBV27 and TRBJ1-1; 7 nucleotides agree with TRBD1. Germline assignment: CDR1 MNHEY and CDR2 SMNVEV (reference sequence). V lost 4 bases to trimming and J lost 2 bases; unmatched junction nucleotides: 7. CDR3 size: 15 residues. The CDR3 region has the DNA TGTGCCAGCAGTTCCCCCGGACAGGCAAACACTGAAGCTTTCTTT. Protein product: CASSSPGQANTEAFF.